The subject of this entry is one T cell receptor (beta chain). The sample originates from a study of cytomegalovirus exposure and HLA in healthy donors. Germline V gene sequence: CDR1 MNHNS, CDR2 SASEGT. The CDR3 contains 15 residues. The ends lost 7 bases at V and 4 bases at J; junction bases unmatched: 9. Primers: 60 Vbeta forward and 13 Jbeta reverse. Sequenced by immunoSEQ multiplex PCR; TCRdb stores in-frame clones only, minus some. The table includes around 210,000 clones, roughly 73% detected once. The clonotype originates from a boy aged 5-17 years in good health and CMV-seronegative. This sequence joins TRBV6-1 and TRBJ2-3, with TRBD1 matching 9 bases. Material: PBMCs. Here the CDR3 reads CASTAGTGGADTQYF. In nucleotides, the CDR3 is TGTGCCAGCACCGCCGGTACAGGGGGCGCAGATACGCAGTATTTT.